This T cell receptor beta chain was sequenced for a study of shared clonotypes between healthy human individuals. There are many counts of this clone. V was cut by 0 bases and J by 7 bases, with 15 bases left in between. This CDR3 comprises 14 residues. The germline V gene encodes CDR1 GTSNPN and CDR2 SVGIG (reference sequence). Data came from immunoSEQ multiplex PCR; TCRdb stores just in-frame clones and leaves some out. The sample contains about 1 million clones, 65% to 75% of which appear only once. This receptor was taken from a man between 18 and 35 years old in good health. What was sequenced was memory CD4+ T cells sorted from blood. Subset of the sample: CD45RA-negative fraction. The chain joins TRBV30 to TRBJ2-5, with D maybe TRBD2 (6 bases). DNA of the CDR3: TGTGCCTGGAGTGTACTTGCGGGGTCGGGGACCCAGTACTTC. This sequence encodes CAWSVLAGSGTQYF.